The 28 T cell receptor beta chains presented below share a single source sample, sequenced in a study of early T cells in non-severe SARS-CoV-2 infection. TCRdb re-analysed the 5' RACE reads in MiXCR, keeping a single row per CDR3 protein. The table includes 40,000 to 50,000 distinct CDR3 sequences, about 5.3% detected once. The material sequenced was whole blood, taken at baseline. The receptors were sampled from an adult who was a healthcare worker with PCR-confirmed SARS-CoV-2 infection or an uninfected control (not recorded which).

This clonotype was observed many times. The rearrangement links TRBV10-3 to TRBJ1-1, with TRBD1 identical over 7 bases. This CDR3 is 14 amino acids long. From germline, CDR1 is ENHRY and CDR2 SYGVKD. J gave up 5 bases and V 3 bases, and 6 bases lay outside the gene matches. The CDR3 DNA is TGTGCCATCAGTGACCCTGGGACAGCTACTGAAGCTTTCTTT. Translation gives CAISDPGTATEAFF.

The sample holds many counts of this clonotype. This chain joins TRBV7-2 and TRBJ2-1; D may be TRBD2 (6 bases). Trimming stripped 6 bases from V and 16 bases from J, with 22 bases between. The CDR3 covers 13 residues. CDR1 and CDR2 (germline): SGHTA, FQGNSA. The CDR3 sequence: CASSSHGRGNEFF. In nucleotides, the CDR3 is TGTGCCAGCAGTTCCCATGGCCGGGGGAACGAATTCTTC.

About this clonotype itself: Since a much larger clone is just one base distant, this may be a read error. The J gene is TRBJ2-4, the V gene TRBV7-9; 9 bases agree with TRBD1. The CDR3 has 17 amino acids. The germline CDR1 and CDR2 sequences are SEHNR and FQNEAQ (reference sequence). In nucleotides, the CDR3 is TGTGCCAGCAGCGTTCATTCCGGCGGGACAGGGCAAAACATTCGGTACTTC. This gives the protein CASSVHSGGTGQNIRYF.

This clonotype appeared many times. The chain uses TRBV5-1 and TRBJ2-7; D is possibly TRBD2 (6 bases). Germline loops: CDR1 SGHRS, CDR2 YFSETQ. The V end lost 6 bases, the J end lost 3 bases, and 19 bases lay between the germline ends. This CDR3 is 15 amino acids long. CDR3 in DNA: TGCGCCAGCAACCCTTCGGGGGACCCCCTCTACGAGCAGTACTTC. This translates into CASNPSGDPLYEQYF.

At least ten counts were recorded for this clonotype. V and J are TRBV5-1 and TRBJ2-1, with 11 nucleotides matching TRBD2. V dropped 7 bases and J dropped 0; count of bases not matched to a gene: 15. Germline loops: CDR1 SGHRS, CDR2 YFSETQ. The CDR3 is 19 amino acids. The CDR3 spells CASGPTIVAGGSSYNEQFF. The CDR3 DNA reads TGCGCCAGCGGGCCCACGATAGTAGCGGGAGGGTCCTCCTACAATGAGCAGTTCTTC.

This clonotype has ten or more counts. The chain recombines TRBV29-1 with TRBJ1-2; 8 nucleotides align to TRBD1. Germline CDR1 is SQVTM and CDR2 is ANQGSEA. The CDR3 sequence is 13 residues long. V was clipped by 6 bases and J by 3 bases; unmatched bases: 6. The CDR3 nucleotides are TGCAGCGTCGAACAGGGGGTTGACTATGGCTACACCTTC. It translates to CSVEQGVDYGYTF.

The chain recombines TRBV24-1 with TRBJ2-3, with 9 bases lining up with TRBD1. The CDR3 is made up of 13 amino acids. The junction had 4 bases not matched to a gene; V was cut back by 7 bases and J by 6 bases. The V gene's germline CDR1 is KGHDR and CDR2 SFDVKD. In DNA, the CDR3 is TGTGCCACCAGGACAGGGGGTACGGATACGCAGTATTTT. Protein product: CATRTGGTDTQYF.

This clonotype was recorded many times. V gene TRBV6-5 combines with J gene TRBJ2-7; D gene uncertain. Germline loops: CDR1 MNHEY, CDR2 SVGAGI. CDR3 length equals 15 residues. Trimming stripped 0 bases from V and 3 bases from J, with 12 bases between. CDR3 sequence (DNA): TGTGCCAGCAGTTACTCGGATTCGACTCTCTACGAGCAGTACTTC. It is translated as CASSYSDSTLYEQYF.

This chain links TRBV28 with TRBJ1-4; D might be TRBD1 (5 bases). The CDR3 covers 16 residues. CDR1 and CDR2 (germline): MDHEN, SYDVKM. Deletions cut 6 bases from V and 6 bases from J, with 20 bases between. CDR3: CASSRARGAYYEKLFF. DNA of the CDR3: TGTGCCAGCAGCCGTGCAAGAGGGGCGTACTATGAAAAACTGTTTTTT.

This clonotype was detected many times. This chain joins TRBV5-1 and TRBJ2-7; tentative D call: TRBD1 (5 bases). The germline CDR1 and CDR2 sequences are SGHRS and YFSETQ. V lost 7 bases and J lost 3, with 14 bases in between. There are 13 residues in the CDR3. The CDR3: CASALLGDYEQYF. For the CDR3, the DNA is TGCGCCAGCGCTCTATTAGGGGACTACGAGCAGTACTTC.

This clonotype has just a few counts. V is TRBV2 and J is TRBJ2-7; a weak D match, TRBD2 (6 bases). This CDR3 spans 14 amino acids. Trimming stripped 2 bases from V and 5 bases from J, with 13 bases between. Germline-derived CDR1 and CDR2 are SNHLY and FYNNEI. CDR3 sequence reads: CASSETTGLHEQYF. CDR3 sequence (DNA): TGTGCCAGCAGTGAAACCACGGGACTCCACGAGCAGTACTTC.

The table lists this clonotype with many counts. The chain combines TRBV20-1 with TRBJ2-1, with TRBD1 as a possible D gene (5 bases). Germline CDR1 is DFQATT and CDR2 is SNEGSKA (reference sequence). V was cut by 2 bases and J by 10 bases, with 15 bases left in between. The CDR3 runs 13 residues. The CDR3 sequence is CSARIPISGEQFF. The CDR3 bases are TGCAGTGCTAGAATACCAATCTCAGGGGAGCAGTTCTTC.

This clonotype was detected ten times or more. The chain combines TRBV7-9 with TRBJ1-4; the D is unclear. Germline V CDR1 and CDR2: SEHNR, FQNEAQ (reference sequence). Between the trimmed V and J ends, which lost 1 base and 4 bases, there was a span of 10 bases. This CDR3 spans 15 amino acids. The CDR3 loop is CASSLVQQFNEKLFF. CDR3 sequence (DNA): TGTGCCAGCAGCTTAGTACAACAGTTTAATGAAAAACTGTTTTTT.

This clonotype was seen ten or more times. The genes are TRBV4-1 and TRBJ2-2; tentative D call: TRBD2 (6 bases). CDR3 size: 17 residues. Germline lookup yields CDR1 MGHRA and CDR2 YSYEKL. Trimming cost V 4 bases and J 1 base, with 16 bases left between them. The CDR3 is CASSLASAGLNTGELFF. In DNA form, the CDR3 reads TGCGCCAGCAGCCTGGCGTCGGCGGGGCTGAACACCGGGGAGCTGTTTTTT.

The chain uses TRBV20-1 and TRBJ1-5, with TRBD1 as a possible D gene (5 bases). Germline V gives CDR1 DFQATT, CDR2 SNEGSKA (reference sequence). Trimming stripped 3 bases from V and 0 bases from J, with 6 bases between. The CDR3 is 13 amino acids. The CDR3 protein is CSARGHSNQPQHF. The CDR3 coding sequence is TGCAGTGCTAGGGGGCATAGCAATCAGCCCCAGCATTTT.

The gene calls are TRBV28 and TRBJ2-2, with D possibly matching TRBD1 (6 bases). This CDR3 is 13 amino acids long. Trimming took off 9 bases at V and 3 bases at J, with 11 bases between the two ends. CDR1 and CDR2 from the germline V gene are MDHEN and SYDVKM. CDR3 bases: TGTGCCAGTAGACAGGCCGACACCGGGGAGCTGTTTTTT. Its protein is CASRQADTGELFF.

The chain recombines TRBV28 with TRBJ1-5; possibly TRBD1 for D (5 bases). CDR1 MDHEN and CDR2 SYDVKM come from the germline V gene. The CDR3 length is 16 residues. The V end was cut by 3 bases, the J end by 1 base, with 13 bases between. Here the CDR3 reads CASSFREGVSNQPQHF. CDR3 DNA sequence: TGTGCCAGCAGTTTCAGGGAAGGTGTGAGCAATCAGCCCCAGCATTTT. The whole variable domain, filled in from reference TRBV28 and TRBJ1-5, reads DVKVTQSSRYLVKRTGEKVFLECVQDMDHENMFWYRQDPGLGLRLIYFSYDVKMKEKGDIPEGYSVSREKKERFSLILESASTNQTSMYLCASSFREGVSNQPQHFGDGTRLSIL.

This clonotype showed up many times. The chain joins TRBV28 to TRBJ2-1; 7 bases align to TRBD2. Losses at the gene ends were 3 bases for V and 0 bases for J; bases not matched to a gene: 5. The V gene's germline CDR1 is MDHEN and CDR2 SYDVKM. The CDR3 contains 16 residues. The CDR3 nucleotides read TGTGCCAGCAGTTTTTTGGGGGGGAGCTCCTACAATGAGCAGTTCTTC. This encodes CASSFLGGSSYNEQFF. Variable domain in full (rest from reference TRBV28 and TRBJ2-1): DVKVTQSSRYLVKRTGEKVFLECVQDMDHENMFWYRQDPGLGLRLIYFSYDVKMKEKGDIPEGYSVSREKKERFSLILESASTNQTSMYLCASSFLGGSSYNEQFFGPGTRLTVL.

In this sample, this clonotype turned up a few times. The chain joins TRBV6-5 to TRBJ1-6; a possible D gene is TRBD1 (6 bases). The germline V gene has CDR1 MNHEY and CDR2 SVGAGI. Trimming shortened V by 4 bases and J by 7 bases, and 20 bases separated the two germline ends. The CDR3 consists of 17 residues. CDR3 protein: CASSLQPGGAVNSPLHF. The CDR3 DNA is TGTGCCAGCAGTTTACAACCTGGGGGGGCGGTGAATTCACCCCTCCACTTT.

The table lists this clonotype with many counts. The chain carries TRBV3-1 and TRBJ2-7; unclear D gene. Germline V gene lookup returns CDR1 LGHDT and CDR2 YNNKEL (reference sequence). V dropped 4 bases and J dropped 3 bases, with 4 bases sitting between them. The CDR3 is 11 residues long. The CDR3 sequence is CASSRDYEQYF. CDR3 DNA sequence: TGTGCCAGCAGCCGAGACTACGAGCAGTACTTC.

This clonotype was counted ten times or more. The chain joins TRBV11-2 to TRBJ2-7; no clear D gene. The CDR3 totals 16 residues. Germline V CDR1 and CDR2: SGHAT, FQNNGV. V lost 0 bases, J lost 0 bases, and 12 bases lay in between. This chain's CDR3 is CASSLEQVGFSYEQYF. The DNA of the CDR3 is TGTGCCAGCAGCTTAGAGCAGGTCGGGTTCTCCTACGAGCAGTACTTC.

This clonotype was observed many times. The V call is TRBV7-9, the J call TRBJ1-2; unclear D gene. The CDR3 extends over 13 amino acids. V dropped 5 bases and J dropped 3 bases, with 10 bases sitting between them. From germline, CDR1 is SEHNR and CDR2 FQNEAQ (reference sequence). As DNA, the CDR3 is TGTGCCAGCAGCCCGCCCGGGGACTATGGCTACACCTTC. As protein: CASSPPGDYGYTF.

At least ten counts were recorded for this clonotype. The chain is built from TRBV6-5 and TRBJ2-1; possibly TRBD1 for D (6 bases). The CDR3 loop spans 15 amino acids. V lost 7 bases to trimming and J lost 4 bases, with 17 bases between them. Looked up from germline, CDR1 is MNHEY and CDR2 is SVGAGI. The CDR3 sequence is CASTAGGDRYNEQFF. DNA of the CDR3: TGTGCCAGCACCGCGGGTGGAGACAGGTACAATGAGCAGTTCTTC.

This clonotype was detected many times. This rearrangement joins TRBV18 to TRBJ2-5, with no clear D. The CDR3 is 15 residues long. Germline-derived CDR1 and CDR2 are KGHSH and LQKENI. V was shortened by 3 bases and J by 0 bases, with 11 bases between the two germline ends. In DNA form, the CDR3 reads TGTGCCAGCTCACCGGGATATCCCTACCAAGAGACCCAGTACTTC. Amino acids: CASSPGYPYQETQYF.

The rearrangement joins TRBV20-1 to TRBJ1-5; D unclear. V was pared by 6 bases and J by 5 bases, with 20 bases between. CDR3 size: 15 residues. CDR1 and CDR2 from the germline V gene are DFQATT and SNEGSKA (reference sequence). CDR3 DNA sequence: TGCAGTGCCAGAAAGGGAGGCACGGACGATCAGCCCCAGCATTTT. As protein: CSARKGGTDDQPQHF.

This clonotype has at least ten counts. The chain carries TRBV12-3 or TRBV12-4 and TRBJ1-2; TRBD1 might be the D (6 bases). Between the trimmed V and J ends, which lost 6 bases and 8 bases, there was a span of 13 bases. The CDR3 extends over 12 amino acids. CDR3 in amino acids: CASSRRGAGYTF. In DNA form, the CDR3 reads TGTGCCAGCAGCAGAAGGGGGGCAGGCTACACCTTC.

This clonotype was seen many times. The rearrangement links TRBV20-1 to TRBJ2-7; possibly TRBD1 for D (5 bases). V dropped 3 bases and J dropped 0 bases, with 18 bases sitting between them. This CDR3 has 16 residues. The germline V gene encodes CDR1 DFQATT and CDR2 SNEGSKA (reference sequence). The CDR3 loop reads CSARIFPRVDSYEQYF. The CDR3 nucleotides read TGCAGTGCTAGGATTTTCCCCAGGGTAGACTCCTACGAGCAGTACTTC.

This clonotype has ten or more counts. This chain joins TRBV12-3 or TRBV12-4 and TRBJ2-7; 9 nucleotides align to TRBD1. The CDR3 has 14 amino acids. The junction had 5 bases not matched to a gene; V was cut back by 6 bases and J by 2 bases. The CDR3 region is CASRTGTGTYEQYF. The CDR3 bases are TGTGCCAGCAGAACCGGGACAGGGACCTACGAGCAGTACTTC.